Below, 29 T cell receptor beta chains from the same sample are listed, as sequenced in a study of blood T cell repertoires in COVID-19 (dated by TCRdb to between 2020 and 2021). Libraries were constructed by the immunoSEQ multiplex PCR assay. The immuneACCESS repertoire file appears here via TCRdb, limited to in-frame rearrangements. These files lack a portion of the clones; in checked studies, under half of the deficit traces to unresolved V genes, and the cause of the others is not known. The sample table contains approximately 150,000 clones; only one count was recorded for 70% to 90% of them. The biggest ten clones account for around 4.6% of the sample. The sample consisted of peripheral blood. These receptors originate from a human donor in a cohort sampled during active COVID-19.

The CDR3 region has the DNA TGTGCCAGCAGCTTAGATGGTCGGGGCTACACCTTC. Translation: CASSLDGRGYTF. The rearrangement links TRBV11-1 to TRBJ1-2, with D uncertain. V shed 1 base and J shed 8 bases, with 8 bases lying between them. Germline-derived CDR1 and CDR2 are SGHAT and FQDESV (reference sequence). This CDR3 spans 12 amino acids.

This rearrangement joins TRBV6-5 to TRBJ1-1; a possible D gene is TRBD1 (5 bases). V dropped 3 bases and J dropped 4 bases, with 9 bases sitting between them. The CDR3 contains 13 residues. Germline CDR1 MNHEY, CDR2 SVGAGI. CDR3 residues: CASSYGQGTEAFF. The CDR3 DNA sequence: TGTGCCAGCAGTTATGGGCAGGGCACTGAAGCTTTCTTT.

The V gene is TRBV10-3, the J gene TRBJ2-5; D is unclear. Deletions cut 4 bases from V and 2 bases from J, with 8 bases between. Germline V CDR1 and CDR2: ENHRY, SYGVKD. The CDR3 totals 13 residues. The CDR3 DNA is TGTGCCATCAGTGTCGAGTTTCAAGAGACCCAGTACTTC. As protein: CAISVEFQETQYF.

This chain joins TRBV20-1 and TRBJ2-5, with D uncertain. V lost 5 bases to trimming and J lost 7 bases, with 8 bases between them. The germline gives CDR1 DFQATT, CDR2 SNEGSKA (reference sequence). This CDR3 is 10 amino acids long. The CDR3 DNA reads as TGCAGTGCTCGAACTCCGACCCAGTACTTC. Translating it yields CSARTPTQYF.

The CDR3 nucleotides are TGTGCCAGTTACTCTCGCGGGACCTCCTACAATGAGCAGTTCTTC. Translation: CASYSRGTSYNEQFF. The J gene is TRBJ2-1, the V gene TRBV28; a possible D gene is TRBD2 (6 bases). This CDR3 contains 15 residues. V lost 9 bases and J 0 bases, leaving 15 bases between the germline ends. CDR1 MDHEN and CDR2 SYDVKM come from the germline V gene.

V gene TRBV20-1 combines with J gene TRBJ1-6; a weak D match, TRBD1 (5 bases). CDR3 length: 14 amino acids. Germline CDR1 DFQATT, CDR2 SNEGSKA (reference sequence). Trimming stripped 3 bases from V and 10 bases from J, with 16 bases between. The CDR3 region is CSASAGGDGSPLHF. The CDR3, as DNA: TGCAGTGCTAGTGCCGGGGGGGACGGGTCACCCCTCCACTTT.

Here the CDR3 reads CASSPDRDFSKNIQYF. The CDR3 nucleotides are TGTGCCAGCTCACCAGACAGGGATTTTTCCAAAAACATTCAGTACTTC. The chain links TRBV18 to TRBJ2-4; TRBD1 agrees at 7 bases. The V gene's germline CDR1 is KGHSH and CDR2 LQKENI. The junction had 6 bases not matched to a gene; V was cut back by 2 bases and J by 2 bases. This CDR3 region has 16 residues.

The rearrangement joins TRBV28 to TRBJ2-1; 8 bases are shared with TRBD1. Germline CDR1 reads MDHEN; CDR2 reads SYDVKM. V lost 6 bases, J lost 5 bases, and 6 bases stayed unmatched. This CDR3 is 14 amino acids long. CDR3 residues: CASSPDRGHNEQFF. DNA for the CDR3: TGTGCCAGCAGCCCAGACAGGGGCCACAATGAGCAGTTCTTC.

The table lists this clone with a count of one. The gene calls are TRBV5-5 and TRBJ2-7, with 8 bases fitting TRBD2. CDR3 length: 16 residues. Germline V CDR1 and CDR2: SGHKS, YYEKEE (reference sequence). With V trimmed by 2 bases and J by 2 bases, 9 bases remained unmatched. The CDR3 protein is CASSLSGTSRAYEQYF. The CDR3 DNA reads as TGTGCCAGCAGCTTATCCGGGACTAGTCGCGCCTACGAGCAGTACTTC.

The chain recombines TRBV7-9 with TRBJ1-4; 7 bases agree with TRBD1. This CDR3 has 16 amino acids. V shed 3 bases and J 8 bases; nucleotides not matched to a gene: 12. Germline lookup yields CDR1 SEHNR and CDR2 FQNEAQ (reference sequence). The CDR3 region is CASSFGQVVGGEKLFF. CDR3 nucleotides: TGTGCCAGCAGCTTTGGACAGGTGGTGGGTGGAGAAAAACTGTTTTTT.

The J gene is TRBJ2-3, the V gene TRBV4-1, with TRBD2 identical over 7 bases. The J segment lost 5 bases and the V segment lost 0 bases, leaving 8 bases of the junction unmatched. Germline V CDR1 and CDR2: MGHRA, YSYEKL. The CDR3 has 16 amino acids. The CDR3 sequence: CASSQDGASGIDTQYF. The CDR3 DNA follows: TGCGCCAGCAGCCAAGATGGGGCAAGCGGGATAGATACGCAGTATTTT.

This chain joins TRBV11-2 and TRBJ1-2, with D unresolved. The CDR3 contains 15 residues. V gave up 0 bases and J gave up 4 bases, with 12 bases separating them. Germline V gene sequence: CDR1 SGHAT, CDR2 FQNNGV. The CDR3 loop reads CASSLEGGGFYGYTF. Written as DNA, the CDR3 is TGTGCCAGCAGCTTAGAGGGCGGAGGCTTCTATGGCTACACCTTC.

The chain joins TRBV7-2 to TRBJ2-5; 8 bases fit TRBD2. Unmatched junction bases numbered 9, after V lost 5 bases and J lost 1 base. Germline V gives CDR1 SGHTA, CDR2 FQGNSA. The CDR3 has 16 amino acids. CDR3 in DNA: TGTGCCAGCAGCCGTCCTCTTAGCGGGACCCAAGAGACCCAGTACTTC. Protein product: CASSRPLSGTQETQYF.

This sequence joins TRBV29-1 and TRBJ1-5; D remains unclear. CDR3 length: 14 amino acids. The V gene's germline CDR1 is SQVTM and CDR2 ANQGSEA. With 6 bases removed from V and 0 bases from J, the gap between germline ends came to 12 bases. CDR3 DNA sequence: TGCAGCGTCCTAGTTGCCAATAGCAATCAGCCCCAGCATTTT. This translates into CSVLVANSNQPQHF.

This chain uses TRBV2 with TRBJ2-1; D may be TRBD2 (6 bases). The CDR3 sequence is 17 residues long. In germline, CDR1 is SNHLY, CDR2 FYNNEI. Trimming took off 1 base at V and 2 bases at J, with 15 bases between the two ends. This CDR3 reads CASSEEYRAGPYNEQFF. The CDR3 DNA reads as TGTGCCAGCAGTGAAGAGTATAGAGCGGGCCCCTACAATGAGCAGTTCTTC.

DNA of the CDR3: TGTGCCTGCCGGGAATATAATGAAAAACTGTTTTTT. It translates to CACREYNEKLFF. The chain has TRBV30 and TRBJ1-4; the D is unclear. CDR1 and CDR2 from the germline V gene are GTSNPN and SVGIG (reference sequence). The CDR3 contains 12 residues. Trimming stripped 6 bases from V and 4 bases from J, with 9 bases between.

The V gene is TRBV30, the J gene TRBJ1-5; D is possibly TRBD1 (5 bases). The CDR3 extends over 15 amino acids. V was cut by 3 bases and J by 5 bases, with 17 bases left in between. Germline V gives CDR1 GTSNPN, CDR2 SVGIG (reference sequence). CDR3 nucleotides: TGTGCCTGGAGCCCCGGGACGGAGGGCTATCAGCCCCAGCATTTT. Translated, it gives CAWSPGTEGYQPQHF.

The J gene is TRBJ2-5, the V gene TRBV5-8; 9 nucleotides agree with TRBD2. The V gene end was trimmed by 4 bases and the J gene end by 7 bases; junction bases not matched to a gene: 11. The V gene's germline CDR1 is SGHTS and CDR2 YDEGEE. This CDR3 spans 15 amino acids. In nucleotides, the CDR3 is TGTGCCAGCAGCCCCGCCGGGACTAGCAAGGGGACCCAGTACTTC. This gives the protein CASSPAGTSKGTQYF. The full variable domain, rest sourced from reference TRBV5-8 and TRBJ2-5, is EAGVTQSPTHLIKTRGQQATLRCSPISGHTSVYWYQQALGLGLQFLLWYDEGEERNRGNFPPRFSGRQFPNYSSELNVNALELEDSALYLCASSPAGTSKGTQYFGPGTRLLVL.

The chain couples TRBV7-2 to TRBJ2-4, with a weak D call TRBD1 (5 bases). CDR1 is SGHTA, CDR2 FQGNSA, per germline. V lost 5 bases to trimming and J lost 0 bases, with 11 bases between them. There are 15 residues in the CDR3. As DNA, the CDR3 is TGTGCCAGCAGCGGCGACAGACTAGCCAAAAACATTCAGTACTTC. Protein product: CASSGDRLAKNIQYF.

The J gene is TRBJ1-4, the V gene TRBV19, with 7 bases aligning to TRBD1. Germline V lookup: CDR1 LNHDA, CDR2 SQIVND (reference sequence). The CDR3 extends over 15 amino acids. V lost 3 bases, J lost 2 bases, and 3 bases stayed unmatched. In DNA form, the CDR3 reads TGTGCCAGTAGTATGGAGGGGGCGACTAATGAAAAACTGTTTTTT. Protein product: CASSMEGATNEKLFF.

V usage is TRBV4-1 and J usage is TRBJ2-3; 9 positions match TRBD2. The CDR3 is 18 residues long. Germline V gene lookup returns CDR1 MGHRA and CDR2 YSYEKL. The V and J ends lost 0 bases and 5 bases, in that order; junction bases with no gene match: 12. This chain's CDR3 is CASSQDVRGGALQDTQYF. DNA of the CDR3: TGCGCCAGCAGCCAAGATGTGCGCGGGGGGGCCCTCCAAGATACGCAGTATTTT.

The chain uses TRBV28 and TRBJ1-1; TRBD1 agrees at 9 bases. The ends lost 6 bases at V and 5 bases at J; junction bases unmatched: 16. The CDR3 consists of 17 residues. Germline V gene lookup returns CDR1 MDHEN and CDR2 SYDVKM. CDR3 residues: CASSRTGTGFFRTEAFF. In DNA, the CDR3 is TGTGCCAGCAGCCGGACTGGGACAGGGTTCTTCAGGACTGAAGCTTTCTTT.

The chain links TRBV28 to TRBJ2-1; maybe TRBD1 (5 bases). Germline V gene lookup returns CDR1 MDHEN and CDR2 SYDVKM. CDR3 length equals 14 residues. Trimming removed 5 bases from V and 4 bases from J, with 12 bases in between. The CDR3 DNA reads as TGTGCCAGCAGTCCCTGGACACTGTACAATGAGCAGTTCTTC. Translated, it gives CASSPWTLYNEQFF.

The chain has TRBV28 and TRBJ1-1; D may be TRBD1 (6 bases). Trimming shortened V by 3 bases and J by 1 base, and 9 bases separated the two germline ends. The CDR3 is 14 amino acids. The germline CDR1 and CDR2 sequences are MDHEN and SYDVKM. As DNA, the CDR3 is TGTGCCAGCAGTTTCCACAGGGAGAACACTGAAGCTTTCTTT. Protein: CASSFHRENTEAFF.

The rearrangement uses TRBV7-3 and TRBJ1-2, with D possibly being TRBD1 (6 bases). This CDR3 is built from 13 residues. Deletions cut 5 bases from V and 8 bases from J, with 15 bases between. Germline lookup yields CDR1 SGHTA and CDR2 FQGTGA. The CDR3 spells CASSPGTSRGYTF. The CDR3 DNA follows: TGTGCCAGCAGCCCAGGGACAAGTCGCGGCTACACCTTC. Variable domain in full (rest from reference TRBV7-3 and TRBJ1-2): GAGVSQTPSNKVTEKGKYVELRCDPISGHTALYWYRQSLGQGPEFLIYFQGTGAADDSGLPNDRFFAVRPEGSVSTLKIQRTERGDSAVYLCASSPGTSRGYTFGSGTRLTVV.

In nucleotides, the CDR3 is TGCAGCGTTGAACTATTACAGGATTATAGGGACTATGGCTACACCTTC. As protein: CSVELLQDYRDYGYTF. The chain uses TRBV29-1 and TRBJ1-2, with D perhaps matching TRBD1 (5 bases). In germline, CDR1 is SQVTM, CDR2 ANQGSEA. The V end lost 2 bases, the J end lost 3 bases, and 19 bases lay between the germline ends. The CDR3 consists of 16 residues.

The table lists this clone with a count of one. V usage is TRBV6-2 or TRBV6-3 and J usage is TRBJ2-3; TRBD2 matches 10 bases. Germline CDR1 MNHEY, CDR2 SVGEGT. The CDR3 has 17 amino acids. With V trimmed by 2 bases and J by 4 bases, 9 bases remained unmatched. CDR3 region: CASSYPALAGDADTQYF. Here the CDR3 DNA reads TGTGCCAGCAGTTACCCCGCCCTAGCGGGGGACGCAGATACGCAGTATTTT.

The sample holds a few counts of this clone. The chain combines TRBV2 with TRBJ1-2; D remains unclear. CDR3 length: 13 amino acids. V was trimmed by 6 bases and J by 6 bases, leaving 14 bases between them. In germline, CDR1 is SNHLY, CDR2 FYNNEI. CDR3 in amino acids: CASRPGRSNGYTF. The CDR3 bases are TGTGCCAGCAGGCCGGGTAGGTCTAATGGCTACACCTTC.

This sequence joins TRBV25-1 and TRBJ1-2, with 8 bases identical to TRBD1. CDR1 MGHDK and CDR2 SYGVNS come from the germline V gene. Losses at the gene ends were 3 bases for V and 4 bases for J; bases not matched to a gene: 10. The CDR3 spans 16 residues. CDR3 protein: CASSEPTGDRLYGYTF. In DNA, the CDR3 is TGTGCCAGCAGTGAGCCTACGGGGGACAGGCTCTATGGCTACACCTTC.